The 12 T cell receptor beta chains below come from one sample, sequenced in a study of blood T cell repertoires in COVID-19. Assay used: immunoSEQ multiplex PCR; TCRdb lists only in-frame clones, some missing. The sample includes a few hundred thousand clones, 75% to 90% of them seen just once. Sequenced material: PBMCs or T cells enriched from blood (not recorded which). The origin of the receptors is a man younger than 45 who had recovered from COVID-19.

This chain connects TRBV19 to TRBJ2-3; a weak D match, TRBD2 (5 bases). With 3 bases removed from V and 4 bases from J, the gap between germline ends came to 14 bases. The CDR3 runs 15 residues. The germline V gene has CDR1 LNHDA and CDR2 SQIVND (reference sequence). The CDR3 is CASSIGVPGPDTQYF. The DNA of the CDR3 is TGTGCCAGTAGTATCGGGGTCCCAGGTCCAGATACGCAGTATTTT.

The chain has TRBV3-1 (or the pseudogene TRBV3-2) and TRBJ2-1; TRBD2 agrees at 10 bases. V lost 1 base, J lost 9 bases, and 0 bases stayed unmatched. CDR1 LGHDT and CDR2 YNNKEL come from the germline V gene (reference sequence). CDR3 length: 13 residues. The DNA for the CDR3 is TGTGCCAGCAGCCAAGCTAGCGGGAGTGAGCAGTTCTTC. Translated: CASSQASGSEQFF.

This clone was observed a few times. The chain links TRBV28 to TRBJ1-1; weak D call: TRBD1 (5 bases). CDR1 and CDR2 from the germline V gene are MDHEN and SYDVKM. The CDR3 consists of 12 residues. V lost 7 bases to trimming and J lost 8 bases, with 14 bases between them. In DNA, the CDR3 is TGTGCCAGCACAGGGCTCCTTCGCGAAGCTTTCTTT. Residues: CASTGLLREAFF.

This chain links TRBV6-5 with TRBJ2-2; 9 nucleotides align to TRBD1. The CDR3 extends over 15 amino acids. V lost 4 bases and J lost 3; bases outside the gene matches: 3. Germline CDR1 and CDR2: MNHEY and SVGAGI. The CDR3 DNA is TGTGCCAGCAGTTGGGACAGGGAGGACACCGGGGAGCTGTTTTTT. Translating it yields CASSWDREDTGELFF.

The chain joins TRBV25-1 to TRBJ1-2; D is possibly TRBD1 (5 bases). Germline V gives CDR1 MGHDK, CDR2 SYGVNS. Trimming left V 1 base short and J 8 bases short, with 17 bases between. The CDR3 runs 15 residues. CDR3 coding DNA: TGTGCCAGCAGTGAATCCCCCGCGACCCAGGGAGGCTACACCTTC. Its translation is CASSESPATQGGYTF.

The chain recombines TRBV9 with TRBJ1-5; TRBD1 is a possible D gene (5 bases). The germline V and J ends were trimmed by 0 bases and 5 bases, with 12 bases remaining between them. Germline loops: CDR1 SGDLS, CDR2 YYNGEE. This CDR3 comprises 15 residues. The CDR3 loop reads CASSVGQGFDQPQHF. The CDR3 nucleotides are TGTGCCAGCAGCGTAGGGCAGGGTTTCGATCAGCCCCAGCATTTT.

The CDR3: CATSAPGQHSAPQYF. The DNA of the CDR3 is TGTGCCACCAGTGCACCGGGACAACACTCTGCGCCGCAGTACTTC. The rearrangement uses TRBV24-1 and TRBJ2-7; possibly TRBD1 for D (6 bases). V gave up 5 bases and J gave up 9 bases, with 22 bases separating them. Per germline, CDR1 KGHDR and CDR2 SFDVKD. This CDR3 comprises 15 residues.

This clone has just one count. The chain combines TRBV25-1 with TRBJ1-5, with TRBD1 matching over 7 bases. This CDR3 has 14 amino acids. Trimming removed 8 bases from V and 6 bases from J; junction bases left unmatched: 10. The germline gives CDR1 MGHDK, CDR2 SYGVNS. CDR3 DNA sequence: TGTGCCAGCGGTACAGGGGTAGGAGGTCAGCCCCAGCATTTT. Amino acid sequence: CASGTGVGGQPQHF.

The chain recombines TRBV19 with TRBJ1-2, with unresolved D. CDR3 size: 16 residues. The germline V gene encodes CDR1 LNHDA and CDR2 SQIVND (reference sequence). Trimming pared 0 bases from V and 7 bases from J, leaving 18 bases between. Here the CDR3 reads CASSIEGSGAAGGYTF. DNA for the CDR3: TGTGCCAGTAGTATAGAAGGTTCAGGAGCGGCAGGTGGCTACACCTTC. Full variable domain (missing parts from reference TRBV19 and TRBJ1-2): DGGITQSPKYLFRKEGQNVTLSCEQNLNHDAMYWYRQDPGQGLRLIYYSQIVNDFQKGDIAEGYSVSREKKESFPLTVTSAQKNPTAFYLCASSIEGSGAAGGYTFGSGTRLTVV.

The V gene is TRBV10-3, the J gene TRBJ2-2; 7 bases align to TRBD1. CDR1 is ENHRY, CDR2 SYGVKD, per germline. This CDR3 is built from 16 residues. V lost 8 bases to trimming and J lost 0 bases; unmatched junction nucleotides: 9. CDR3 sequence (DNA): TGTGCCATCCTAGGACTCGGGACAGCGAACACCGGGGAGCTGTTTTTT. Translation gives CAILGLGTANTGELFF.

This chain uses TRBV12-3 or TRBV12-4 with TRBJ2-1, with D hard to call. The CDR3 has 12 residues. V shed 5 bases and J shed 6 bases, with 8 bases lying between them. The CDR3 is CASSITANEQFF. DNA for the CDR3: TGTGCCAGCAGTATCACAGCCAATGAGCAGTTCTTC.

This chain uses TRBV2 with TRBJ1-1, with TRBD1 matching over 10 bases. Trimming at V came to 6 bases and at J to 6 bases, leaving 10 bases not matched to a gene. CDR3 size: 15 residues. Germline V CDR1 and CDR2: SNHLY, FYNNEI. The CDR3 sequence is CASRRQGAGSAEAFF. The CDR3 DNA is TGTGCCAGCAGAAGACAGGGGGCGGGATCTGCTGAAGCTTTCTTT. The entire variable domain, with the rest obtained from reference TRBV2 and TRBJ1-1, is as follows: EPEVTQTPSHQVTQMGQEVILRCVPISNHLYFYWYRQILGQKVEFLVSFYNNEISEKSEIFDDQFSVERPDGSNFTLKIRSTKLEDSAMYFCASRRQGAGSAEAFFGQGTRLTVV.